This T cell receptor (beta chain) was retrieved from a study of spatial heterogeneity in lung cancer. The study's findings and limits: Coverage estimated for tumor T cells reached around 6.3% for alpha chains and 12% to 15% for beta chains. Tumor mutation counts were tracked by expanded intratumoral alpha and beta TCR counts.

This clonotype was counted at least ten times. Its antigen remains unidentified. V shed 5 bases and J shed 0 bases, with 24 bases lying between them. Germline CDR1 SQVTM, CDR2 ANQGSEA. The length of the CDR3 is 18 residues. MiXCR, applied by TCRdb to the 5' RACE reads, yields one record per CDR3 protein. The sample has roughly 10,000 distinct CDR3 sequences, roughly 7.9% seen once. Documented time point: sample taken at primary tumor resection. There were 72 donors, all of them untreated patients with early-stage non-small cell lung cancer. Unsorted whole RNA of tumor, nontumor lung or frozen PBMC was sequenced.

The source was lung tumor tissue, collected at surgery. This TCR was recovered from a female donor with early-stage non-small cell lung cancer. This sequence joins TRBV29-1 and TRBJ2-3, with D perhaps TRBD1 (6 bases). CDR3 protein: CSVKRSRNDRISTDTQYF. CDR3 in DNA: TGCAGCGTTAAGCGGAGCAGGAACGACAGGATCAGCACAGATACGCAGTATTTT.